One sample yielded the 24 T cell receptor beta chains listed below, sequenced in a study of molecular identifiers for immune sequencing clone quantification. TCRdb re-called the PCR reads with MiXCR, one entry per CDR3 protein. This sample has under 650,000 distinct CDR3 sequences, with just under 20% found just once. The specimen was naive CD8+ T cells from blood, with Jurkat cell RNA spiked in. Subset noted: FACS-sorted CD8+CD4-CCR7+CD45RA+ naive T cells. The receptors were sampled from a human donor in good health. Some libraries in this study had Jurkat cell RNA spiked in.

This clonotype was detected many times. V is TRBV10-3 and J is TRBJ2-7; no clear D gene. V was clipped by 2 bases and J by 5 bases, with 7 bases between them. Germline assignment: CDR1 ENHRY and CDR2 SYGVKD. The CDR3 sequence is 12 residues long. The CDR3 DNA sequence: TGTGCCATCAGTGAGGGGTTTAACGAGCAGTACTTC. This codes for CAISEGFNEQYF.

The V call is TRBV4-3, the J call TRBJ1-3; D uncertain. The CDR3 is 17 amino acids. Trimming shortened V by 3 bases and J by 0 bases, and 15 bases separated the two germline ends. Germline values: CDR1 LGHNA, CDR2 YSLEER. The CDR3 spells CASSQAWFGSSGNTIYF. In nucleotides, the CDR3 is TGCGCCAGCAGCCAGGCCTGGTTTGGAAGCTCTGGAAACACCATATATTTT.

At least ten counts were recorded for this clonotype. The rearrangement uses TRBV4-1 and TRBJ2-7; 8 bases match TRBD1. Trimming at V came to 3 bases and at J to 4 bases, leaving 5 bases not matched to a gene. Germline CDR1 is MGHRA and CDR2 is YSYEKL. CDR3 size: 14 residues. The CDR3 protein is CASSQVDRGYEQYF. Here the CDR3 DNA reads TGCGCCAGCAGCCAGGTAGACAGGGGTTACGAGCAGTACTTC.

Ten or more counts support this clonotype. For the CDR3, the DNA is TGTGCCAGTAGCGGGACTCCGTATAGCAATCAGCCCCAGCATTTT. This codes for CASSGTPYSNQPQHF. The V gene is TRBV19, the J gene TRBJ1-5, with TRBD1 as a possible D gene (5 bases). The CDR3 runs to 15 residues. The V end was cut by 6 bases, the J end by 0 bases, with 12 bases between. CDR1 is LNHDA, CDR2 SQIVND, per germline (reference sequence).

In this sample, this clonotype turned up many times. CDR3 bases: TGTGCCAGTAGTATTGTAGGGGGCTGGCAGCCCCAGCATTTT. Translating gives CASSIVGGWQPQHF. The chain links TRBV19 to TRBJ1-5; TRBD1 matches at 7 bases. CDR1 LNHDA and CDR2 SQIVND come from the germline V gene (reference sequence). The V segment lost 3 bases and the J segment 7 bases; nucleotides outside the gene matches: 6. The CDR3 sequence is 14 residues long.

The sample holds a few counts of this clonotype. This rearrangement joins TRBV20-1 to TRBJ1-4, with 8 bases identical to TRBD1. The CDR3 length is 15 residues. From germline, CDR1 is DFQATT and CDR2 SNEGSKA (reference sequence). Unmatched junction bases numbered 7, after V lost 3 bases and J lost 4 bases. The CDR3 here is CSASKGQAFNEKLFF. The CDR3 DNA reads as TGCAGTGCTAGCAAGGGACAGGCATTTAATGAAAAACTGTTTTTT.

There are many counts of this clonotype. The V call is TRBV10-3, the J call TRBJ2-3, with D possibly matching TRBD2 (5 bases). Trimming removed 0 bases at V and 0 bases at J, with 10 bases between. The CDR3 is made up of 16 amino acids. Germline CDR1 is ENHRY and CDR2 is SYGVKD. The CDR3 sequence is CAISESTGTSTDTQYF. CDR3 nucleotides: TGTGCCATCAGTGAGTCTACGGGAACCAGCACAGATACGCAGTATTTT.

The sample holds many counts of this clonotype. V is TRBV27 and J is TRBJ1-1; D is unclear. Germline CDR1 and CDR2: MNHEY and SMNVEV (reference sequence). The CDR3 has 11 amino acids. Trimming cost V 5 bases and J 4 bases, with 5 bases left between them. Written as DNA, the CDR3 is TGTGCCAGCAGTGATTTCACTGAAGCTTTCTTT. Its protein is CASSDFTEAFF.

The J gene is TRBJ2-1, the V gene TRBV20-1, with D possibly being TRBD1 (6 bases). The V gene's germline CDR1 is DFQATT and CDR2 SNEGSKA (reference sequence). The CDR3 loop spans 15 amino acids. V was trimmed by 5 bases and J by 3 bases, leaving 17 bases between them. This CDR3 reads CSAQRAGDIYNEQFF. The CDR3 DNA is TGCAGTGCTCAAAGAGCCGGGGACATCTACAATGAGCAGTTCTTC.

A word on this clonotype: One end of the junction is discordant with germline, which a read error may explain. The chain joins TRBV7-9 to TRBJ2-4; D may match TRBD1 or TRBD2 (6 bases each). The CDR3 extends over 17 amino acids. CDR1 SEHNR and CDR2 FQNEAQ come from the germline V gene (reference sequence). Here the CDR3 reads CASSHDTATGGLNIQYF. The CDR3 DNA is TGCGCCAGCAGCCACGACACAGCGACAGGAGGGTTGAACATTCAGTACTTC.

This clonotype was counted ten times or more. The chain joins TRBV7-9 to TRBJ1-6; D remains unclear. The germline CDR1 and CDR2 sequences are SEHNR and FQNEAQ (reference sequence). Trimming left V 5 bases short and J 10 bases short, with 18 bases between. This CDR3 spans 15 amino acids. CDR3 loop: CASSPSLGVGSPLHF. As DNA, the CDR3 is TGTGCCAGCAGCCCTTCCCTCGGGGTAGGATCACCCCTCCACTTT.

This clonotype was seen ten or more times. The rearrangement uses TRBV27 and TRBJ1-1; D is undetermined. From germline, CDR1 is MNHEY and CDR2 SMNVEV (reference sequence). This CDR3 spans 15 amino acids. V was pared by 7 bases and J by 4 bases, with 19 bases between. This CDR3 reads CASIGEGNRSTEAFF. The CDR3 coding sequence is TGTGCCAGCATCGGGGAAGGTAACCGGAGCACTGAAGCTTTCTTT.

The sample holds a few counts of this clonotype. The V and J genes are TRBV6-2 or TRBV6-3 and TRBJ2-7; no reliable D call. V was cut by 10 bases and J by 3 bases, with 13 bases left in between. CDR1 and CDR2 (germline): MNHEY, SVGEGT. The CDR3 length is 12 residues. In DNA form, the CDR3 reads TGTGCCACCGCAGATTCGAGCTACGAGCAGTACTTC. Translation: CATADSSYEQYF.

This rearrangement joins TRBV7-2 to TRBJ2-3; 8 nucleotides agree with TRBD2. Trimming at V came to 0 bases and at J to 4 bases, leaving 6 bases not matched to a gene. The CDR3 length is 16 residues. Looked up from germline, CDR1 is SGHTA and CDR2 is FQGNSA. CDR3: CASSLAVSGDADTQYF. CDR3 nucleotides: TGTGCCAGCAGCTTAGCAGTTAGCGGGGACGCAGATACGCAGTATTTT.

This clonotype has a count of ten or more. The chain uses TRBV27 and TRBJ2-7, with TRBD2 identical over 8 bases. CDR1 and CDR2 (germline): MNHEY, SMNVEV (reference sequence). CDR3 size: 17 residues. The V segment lost 2 bases and the J segment 5 bases; nucleotides outside the gene matches: 14. As DNA, the CDR3 is TGTGCCAGCAGTTTACTAAGCGTTATGGGTAGCGGGGACGAGCAGTACTTC. Residues: CASSLLSVMGSGDEQYF.

In its sample, this clonotype was seen a few times. This rearrangement joins TRBV7-3 to TRBJ2-1, with 10 bases identical to TRBD1. Germline-derived CDR1 and CDR2 are SGHTA and FQGTGA. Trimming removed 5 bases from V and 2 bases from J; junction bases left unmatched: 3. The CDR3 has 15 amino acids. The CDR3 is CASSEDRGAYNEQFF. CDR3 coding DNA: TGTGCCAGCAGCGAGGACAGGGGGGCCTACAATGAGCAGTTCTTC.

Points on this clonotype: A much more abundant neighbour one base away suggests this may be a read error. This chain connects TRBV12-3 or TRBV12-4 to TRBJ2-1; tentatively, D is TRBD2 (5 bases). This CDR3 has 12 residues. CDR3 sequence: CASIFGNNERFF. As DNA, the CDR3 is TGTGCCAGCATCTTCGGGAACAATGAGCGGTTCTTC.

This clonotype was seen at least ten times. This chain uses TRBV5-5 with TRBJ1-1; TRBD1 might be the D (6 bases). CDR1 and CDR2 from the germline V gene are SGHKS and YYEKEE (reference sequence). Trimming took off 2 bases at V and 3 bases at J, with 11 bases between the two ends. The CDR3 covers 14 residues. CDR3 DNA: TGTGCCAGCAGCTTCGGGGGGCACGACACTGAAGCTTTCTTT. This translates into CASSFGGHDTEAFF.

The V call is TRBV4-3, the J call TRBJ2-7; D unresolved. Trimming cost V 0 bases and J 3 bases, with 15 bases left between them. CDR3 length: 16 amino acids. The germline CDR1 and CDR2 sequences are LGHNA and YSLEER. The CDR3 DNA follows: TGCGCCAGCAGCCAAGAGAGTACCAGTCCTTACTACGAGCAGTACTTC. The encoded protein is CASSQESTSPYYEQYF.

Note on this clonotype: One junction end does not reproduce the germline sequence, and a read error may be involved. This chain connects TRBV12-3 or TRBV12-4 to TRBJ2-4; D might be TRBD1 (6 bases). There are 16 residues in the CDR3. The CDR3: CASSLRGGASINIQHF. The CDR3 nucleotides read TGTGCCAGCAGTTTGAGAGGGGGAGCGAGTATAAACATTCAGCACTTC.

A single count supports this clonotype. The gene calls are TRBV7-6 and TRBJ2-1; 7 bases match TRBD1. The CDR3 spans 16 residues. The V gene end was trimmed by 5 bases and the J gene end by 4 bases; junction bases not matched to a gene: 11. CDR1 is SGHVS, CDR2 FNYEAQ, per germline. This CDR3 is CASSPRQGLRYNEQFF. The CDR3 nucleotides are TGTGCCAGCAGCCCACGACAGGGATTAAGGTACAATGAGCAGTTCTTC.

This chain uses TRBV27 with TRBJ2-7, with TRBD2 matching 7 bases. Germline V lookup: CDR1 MNHEY, CDR2 SMNVEV (reference sequence). J gave up 3 bases and V 3 bases, and 8 bases lay outside the gene matches. This CDR3 is built from 15 residues. The CDR3 sequence is CASSFGGSPLYEQYF. DNA of the CDR3: TGTGCCAGCAGTTTTGGCGGGAGCCCCCTCTACGAGCAGTACTTC.

This clonotype has at least ten counts. V gene TRBV3-1 combines with J gene TRBJ2-1, with TRBD2 matching over 7 bases. J was trimmed by 9 bases and V by 4 bases; bases with no gene match: 15. The CDR3 totals 16 residues. Germline CDR1 reads LGHDT; CDR2 reads YNNKEL (reference sequence). The CDR3 region has the DNA TGTGCCAGCAGCCCCCAAGCTAGCGGCATATTTGGTGAGCAGTTCTTC. Translating gives CASSPQASGIFGEQFF.

This clonotype has a handful of counts. The chain recombines TRBV7-9 with TRBJ1-2; 7 bases fit TRBD1. Per germline, CDR1 SEHNR and CDR2 FQNEAQ (reference sequence). Trimming cost V 5 bases and J 3 bases; bases outside gene matches: 9. This CDR3 is 15 amino acids long. The CDR3 loop is CASSQGTELYYGYTF. CDR3 coding DNA: TGTGCCAGCAGCCAAGGGACAGAACTCTACTATGGCTACACCTTC.